Presented here are 11 T cell receptor beta chains from one specimen sequenced in a study of cytomegalovirus exposure and HLA in healthy donors. Amplification used 60 Vbeta primers and 13 Jbeta primers. Method: immunoSEQ multiplex PCR; TCRdb's copy keeps in-frame clones and lacks some. Among tens of thousands of clones, just under 80% were seen once, and the ten largest hold about 4.2%. The specimen sequenced was PBMCs. The receptors stem from a male donor in good health and CMV-seropositive.

This chain joins TRBV6-6 and TRBJ2-1; D may be TRBD2 (6 bases). V lost 4 bases and J 4 bases, leaving 17 bases between the germline ends. There are 16 residues in the CDR3. Germline lookup yields CDR1 MNHNY and CDR2 SVGAGI (reference sequence). CDR3 loop: CASSSGTGAAYNEQFF. For the CDR3, the DNA is TGTGCCAGCAGTTCCGGGACGGGAGCGGCGTACAATGAGCAGTTCTTC.

The chain links TRBV5-1 to TRBJ2-6; 8 bases align to TRBD2. From germline, CDR1 is SGHRS and CDR2 YFSETQ. V trimming: 2 bases; J trimming: 1 base; junction bases outside the gene matches: 14. CDR3 length equals 20 residues. The CDR3 DNA reads as TGCGCCAGCAGCTTCAAATCGGGGGGGCAGGGGAGTTCTGGGGCCAACGTCCTGACTTTC. It encodes CASSFKSGGQGSSGANVLTF.

The chain is built from TRBV7-8 and TRBJ2-2; TRBD2 matches at 12 bases. The ends lost 5 bases at V and 4 bases at J; junction bases unmatched: 2. The CDR3 totals 15 residues. Germline V gene data show CDR1 as SGHVS and CDR2 as FQNEAQ. The CDR3 region has the DNA TGTGCCAGCAGCCCTAGCGGGAGGGCCACCGGGGAGCTGTTTTTT. It codes for CASSPSGRATGELFF.

This clone turned up a few times. This CDR3 is CASSPSRLAGGFSEQFF. The CDR3 nucleotides are TGTGCCAGCAGCCCCTCGCGACTAGCGGGGGGTTTTAGTGAGCAGTTCTTC. The V gene is TRBV7-9, the J gene TRBJ2-1, with 13 positions matching TRBD2. The ends lost 5 bases at V and 9 bases at J; junction bases unmatched: 13. CDR3 size: 17 residues. The V gene's germline CDR1 is SEHNR and CDR2 FQNEAQ (reference sequence).

The sample holds one count of this clone. The V and J genes are TRBV7-9 and TRBJ2-7, with 9 bases matching TRBD1. Per the germline V gene, CDR1 is SEHNR and CDR2 is FQNEAQ (reference sequence). The CDR3 spans 13 residues. V dropped 10 bases and J dropped 6; count of bases not matched to a gene: 10. As DNA, the CDR3 is TGTGCCACCCGACAGGGGGAGAGGGGCGAGCAGTACTTC. Protein product: CATRQGERGEQYF.

The chain carries TRBV2 and TRBJ2-3; TRBD2 aligns across 9 bases. The V gene's germline CDR1 is SNHLY and CDR2 FYNNEI. The CDR3 has 15 amino acids. J was trimmed by 1 base and V by 6 bases; bases with no gene match: 5. In nucleotides, the CDR3 is TGTGCCAGCAGGAGGACTAGCGAAGGCACAGATACGCAGTATTTT. Protein sequence: CASRRTSEGTDTQYF.

The rearrangement uses TRBV23-1 and TRBJ2-7, with 8 bases identical to TRBD1. TRBV23-1 is treated as an ORF (open reading frame) with a function not yet certain. The CDR3 runs 20 residues. Trimming at V came to 1 base and at J to 2 bases, leaving 19 bases not matched to a gene. CDR3 residues: CASSQLRGRGRGKPTYEQYF. CDR3 in DNA: TGCGCCAGCAGTCAATTGAGGGGCAGGGGGCGCGGCAAGCCCACCTACGAGCAGTACTTC.

V usage is TRBV19 and J usage is TRBJ2-1, with TRBD2 identical over 12 bases. CDR1 and CDR2 (germline): LNHDA, SQIVND (reference sequence). Losses at the gene ends were 2 bases for V and 0 bases for J; bases not matched to a gene: 11. The CDR3 has 20 residues. The CDR3 DNA is TGTGCCAGTAGTATAAAGGGGACTAGCGGGTATAACAGCTCCTACAATGAGCAGTTCTTC. Amino acid sequence: CASSIKGTSGYNSSYNEQFF.

The genes are TRBV19 and TRBJ2-1, with 11 bases that match TRBD2. Trimming removed 7 bases from V and 2 bases from J; junction bases left unmatched: 4. The CDR3 runs 15 residues. Germline CDR1 LNHDA, CDR2 SQIVND (reference sequence). The CDR3 region is CASKGTSGTYNEQFF. The CDR3 bases are TGTGCCAGTAAAGGGACTAGCGGAACCTACAATGAGCAGTTCTTC.

The chain joins TRBV6-1 to TRBJ2-1; 8 nucleotides line up with TRBD1. With 2 bases clipped from V and 6 bases from J, the junction kept 9 bases outside the gene matches. The CDR3 spans 16 residues. The germline gives CDR1 MNHNS, CDR2 SASEGT. The CDR3 nucleotides read TGTGCCAGCAGTGAATTCCGGACAGGGTATAGCAATGAGCAGTTCTTC. It encodes CASSEFRTGYSNEQFF.

V gene TRBV28 combines with J gene TRBJ2-7; possible D gene TRBD1, 6 bases. The CDR3 sequence is 16 residues long. The germline V and J ends were trimmed by 1 base and 4 bases, with 17 bases remaining between them. Germline V gene sequence: CDR1 MDHEN, CDR2 SYDVKM. CDR3 DNA sequence: TGTGCCAGCAGTTTATATGGGACAAGGGCCCGATACGAGCAGTACTTC. Translating it yields CASSLYGTRARYEQYF.